One TCR beta chain is described in this entry. The specificity of this receptor is unknown. Nothing much larger sits one base from this clone, and base qualities are not available. This entry is derived from a study of human T cells and chemical hapten exposure (TCRdb year 2021). Context from the whole study: For sensitization, 2% DPC in acetone was applied to an approximately 2 cm by approximately 2 cm area of upper inner arm skin. Weekly therapeutic DPC doses were additionally applied to the scalp of patients throughout the approximately 25-week study period. Patch testing was performed on the upper back with Finn chambers containing 0.01% DPC, and the patch tests were scored after 6 days according to International Contact Dermatitis Research Group standards. Most of the patients in the cohort were female, and the cohort covered alopecia areata with under or over 50% scalp involvement, alopecia totalis and alopecia universalis. The libraries were sequenced as a pool, and the TCR yield per sample differed mostly because of small variations in library volumes within the pool. This study followed changes in the peripheral blood TCR repertoire in vivo during primary and secondary sensitization of alopecia patients to the hapten diphenylcyclopropenone (DPC). Patient blood was sampled pre-sensitization (week 0) and at 2, 6 and about 24 weeks after DPC sensitization. Around 29 alopecia patients provided blood for TCR sequencing at one to four time points (pre-sensitization, 2, 6 and 24 weeks). General findings and caveats noted by the study authors: Repeated subsampling changed both the strength of the expansion versus patch-test correlation and the threshold at which that correlation became significant. No change with DPC sensitization was found in the number of TCRs above 1 in 1000 frequency, and no evidence of global repertoire structure alterations was found. Because all patients had alopecia, a presumed autoimmune disease, the immune response of the patients might differ from that of healthy individuals. The number of PT1 expanded TCRs positively correlated with patch test score, significant at thresholds 8, 16 and 32 but not 4. Expanded TCRs formed significantly more large CDR3 similarity clusters than pre-sensitization or healthy control sets, consistent with antigen-driven responses.

This specimen's time point label, interpreted: pre-sensitization, week 0. Sample treatment or condition, as interpreted from the label and publication: therapeutic diphenylcyclopropenone sensitization with weekly scalp DPC. At every patch-test visit, the blood draw took place before the patch test was put on. To be eligible, patients had to be aged 18 to 70, diagnosed with alopecia and judged suitable for DPC therapy, while pregnant patients were excluded. Total RNA was extracted from unfractionated whole blood that had been collected in Tempus Blood RNA tubes. Library preparation was by RACE. The listed sequencing device is NextSeq 500. During library preparation, unique molecular identifiers were attached to individual cDNA molecules so that TCRs could be counted quantitatively and reproducibly. For every blood RNA sample, sequencing covered both the TCR alpha and TCR beta chains. Regarding the original processing steps: A median of roughly 100,000 TCRs per sample was observed, with a range of about 23,224 to 700,000. V, J and CDR3 annotation of the TCR reads was performed with the Decombinator software suite. For the PS versus PT1 abundance plots, all samples were subsampled to the same number of TCRs (28,000). TCRs were defined as expanded if absent before sensitization and observed at least eight times at the 2-week time point. The public reads were quality trimmed at Q25 with fastp and then assembled into clones with MiXCR by TCRdb, keeping productive beta chains. Each entry merges the rows of one CDR3 protein and shows their most common DNA and genes. The V and J calls, along with clone size, are taken from TCRdb and not from the paper's own processing. This sample comprises about 68,000 distinct CDR3 sequences, roughly 11% of them detected only once. The top ten clones comprise over 4% of the sample.

The CDR3 runs 17 residues from the cysteine to the phenylalanine. Only the CDR3 region is kept as DNA, spanning 51 bases read in frame from base 1. Via the germline V gene, CDR1 is SGHVS and CDR2 FQNEAQ. The junction shows trimming of 1 base on V and 2 bases on J, and the gene matches do not reach 6 bases of it. The sequenced sample was whole blood, obtained in connection with sensitization to the hapten diphenylcyclopropenone (DPC). This clonotype was sampled from a woman in her forties or fifties with alopecia areata. Some clones in this sample may be carry-over from other donors' samples. In this chain, TRBV7-8 is recombined with TRBJ2-4; 9 central nucleotides agree with TRBD1. CDR3 sequence: CASSLDYRGLTKNIQYF. Here is the DNA: TGTGCCAGCAGCTTAGACTACAGGGGGCTAACCAAAAACATTCAGTACTTC.